These 14 T cell receptor beta chains came from one sample sequenced in a study of T cells in localized non-small cell lung cancer. Data came from immunoSEQ multiplex PCR; TCRdb stores just in-frame clones and leaves some out. The sample lists tens of thousands of clones, around 86% occurring once. Sequences were derived from peripheral blood, sampled before any cancer treatment. These receptors all come from a man aged 40 to 75 with stage I squamous cell lung carcinoma.

This rearrangement joins TRBV7-2 to TRBJ2-1; TRBD2 matches 9 bases. The CDR3 extends over 15 amino acids. Germline loops: CDR1 SGHTA, CDR2 FQGNSA. V was pared by 3 bases and J by 7 bases, with 7 bases of the junction left unmatched. CDR3 DNA: TGTGCCAGCAGCTTGGCGGGGGGGAGGAGGAATGAGCAGTTCTTC. This encodes CASSLAGGRRNEQFF.

The J gene is TRBJ1-3, the V gene TRBV4-3; D is uncertain. From germline, CDR1 is LGHNA and CDR2 YSLEER. Between the trimmed V and J ends, which lost 0 bases and 0 bases, there was a span of 9 bases. CDR3 size: 16 residues. The CDR3 nucleotides read TGCGCCAGCAGCCAAGAAATCCGTTCCTCTGGAAACACCATATATTTT. Translated, it gives CASSQEIRSSGNTIYF.

The V call is TRBV2, the J call TRBJ1-2, with D possibly being TRBD1 (6 bases). With 7 bases removed from V and 6 bases from J, the gap between germline ends came to 9 bases. CDR3 length equals 11 residues. Germline V gives CDR1 SNHLY, CDR2 FYNNEI. The CDR3 region has the DNA TGTGCCAGCAAACAGGGTCATGGCTACACCTTC. The encoded protein is CASKQGHGYTF.

This clone occurred a few times. The V and J genes are TRBV30 and TRBJ2-7, with D possibly being TRBD1 or TRBD2 (5 bases each). The CDR3 extends over 14 amino acids. V was cut by 3 bases and J by 4 bases, with 16 bases left in between. Germline-derived CDR1 and CDR2 are GTSNPN and SVGIG (reference sequence). Here the CDR3 DNA reads TGTGCCTGGAGGAAAATGGCAGGGACGTACGAGCAGTACTTC. Translating it yields CAWRKMAGTYEQYF. The whole variable domain, remainder taken from reference TRBV30 and TRBJ2-7, is SQTIHQWPATLVQPVGSPLSLECTVEGTSNPNLYWYRQAAGRGLQLLFYSVGIGQISSEVPQNLSASRPQDRQFILSSKKLLLSDSGFYLCAWRKMAGTYEQYFGPGTRLTVT.

The rearrangement uses TRBV5-1 and TRBJ1-3; 7 positions match TRBD1. In germline, CDR1 is SGHRS, CDR2 YFSETQ. V trimming: 0 bases; J trimming: 4 bases; junction bases outside the gene matches: 4. The CDR3 is 15 amino acids. CDR3 residues: CASSLGQGRGNTIYF. The CDR3 nucleotides read TGCGCCAGCAGCTTGGGACAGGGAAGAGGAAACACCATATATTTT.

The rearrangement joins TRBV7-2 to TRBJ2-5, with 8 bases matching TRBD2. Germline CDR1 reads SGHTA; CDR2 reads FQGNSA. V lost 5 bases and J lost 5; bases outside the gene matches: 19. This CDR3 contains 18 residues. CDR3 in amino acids: CASSRLRRGGTREETQYF. CDR3 nucleotide sequence: TGTGCCAGCAGCCGACTCCGCCGGGGGGGGACGCGGGAGGAGACCCAGTACTTC. Filled out from reference TRBV7-2 and TRBJ2-5, the complete variable domain reads GAGVSQSPSNKVTEKGKDVELRCDPISGHTALYWYRQSLGQGLEFLIYFQGNSAPDKSGLPSDRFSAERTGGSVSTLTIQRTQQEDSAVYLCASSRLRRGGTREETQYFGPGTRLLVL.

This sequence joins TRBV29-1 and TRBJ1-4; D ambiguous. CDR3 length: 12 residues. The germline CDR1 and CDR2 sequences are SQVTM and ANQGSEA. CDR3 sequence reads: CSRWRTNEKLFF. For the CDR3, the DNA is TGCAGTCGCTGGCGAACTAATGAAAAACTGTTTTTT.

CDR3: CASSSRGAEAFF. The CDR3 bases are TGTGCCAGCAGCTCAAGGGGTGCTGAAGCTTTCTTT. V gene TRBV7-9 combines with J gene TRBJ1-1; D may be TRBD1 (5 bases). Trimming cost V 4 bases and J 6 bases, with 9 bases left between them. The CDR3 totals 12 residues. Germline V lookup: CDR1 SEHNR, CDR2 FQNEAQ (reference sequence).

V is TRBV7-2 and J is TRBJ1-1; possible D gene TRBD1, 5 bases. The germline gives CDR1 SGHTA, CDR2 FQGNSA. Trimming shortened V by 5 bases and J by 4 bases, and 11 bases separated the two germline ends. This CDR3 contains 13 residues. CDR3 protein: CASSRTGSTEAFF. DNA for the CDR3: TGTGCCAGCAGCCGAACAGGCTCCACTGAAGCTTTCTTT. Using reference TRBV7-2 and TRBJ1-1 for the parts outside the CDR3, the full variable domain is GAGVSQSPSNKVTEKGKDVELRCDPISGHTALYWYRQSLGQGLEFLIYFQGNSAPDKSGLPSDRFSAERTGGSVSTLTIQRTQQEDSAVYLCASSRTGSTEAFFGQGTRLTVV.

V is TRBV5-1 and J is TRBJ1-1; a possible D gene is TRBD1 (5 bases). Deletions cut 4 bases from V and 5 bases from J, with 15 bases between. Per germline, CDR1 SGHRS and CDR2 YFSETQ. This CDR3 comprises 14 residues. This CDR3 is CASSLGLRGTEAFF. The CDR3 DNA is TGCGCCAGCAGCCTGGGACTCCGAGGGACTGAAGCTTTCTTT.

This chain uses TRBV2 with TRBJ2-1; no definite D call. Trimming stripped 1 base from V and 6 bases from J, with 7 bases between. In germline, CDR1 is SNHLY, CDR2 FYNNEI. The CDR3 extends over 13 amino acids. CDR3 in DNA: TGTGCCAGCAGTGAAGTGGGATTCAATGAGCAGTTCTTC. Amino acids: CASSEVGFNEQFF.

The V call is TRBV28, the J call TRBJ1-5, with D perhaps matching TRBD1 (6 bases). The ends were cut back, 3 bases at V and 3 bases at J, with 12 bases in the middle. The CDR3 contains 15 residues. In germline, CDR1 is MDHEN, CDR2 SYDVKM. The CDR3 reads CASSLNRDNNQPQHF. CDR3 in DNA: TGTGCCAGCAGTTTGAACAGGGACAACAATCAGCCCCAGCATTTT.

The chain links TRBV28 to TRBJ1-2; 7 bases are shared with TRBD1. The CDR3 consists of 14 residues. CDR1 and CDR2 from the germline V gene are MDHEN and SYDVKM. Losses at the gene ends were 6 bases for V and 8 bases for J; bases not matched to a gene: 12. In DNA form, the CDR3 reads TGTGCCAGCAGACCGGGACAGCGAACTCGGGGCTACACCTTC. The encoded protein is CASRPGQRTRGYTF.

This clone was seen a handful of times. This rearrangement joins TRBV7-8 to TRBJ2-5; 7 nucleotides align to TRBD2. The CDR3 totals 15 residues. CDR1 is SGHVS, CDR2 FQNEAQ, per germline. Trimming cost V 2 bases and J 4 bases; bases outside gene matches: 7. CDR3 protein: CASSLRLAVRETQYF. The CDR3 region has the DNA TGTGCCAGCAGCTTAAGGCTAGCGGTTCGAGAGACCCAGTACTTC.